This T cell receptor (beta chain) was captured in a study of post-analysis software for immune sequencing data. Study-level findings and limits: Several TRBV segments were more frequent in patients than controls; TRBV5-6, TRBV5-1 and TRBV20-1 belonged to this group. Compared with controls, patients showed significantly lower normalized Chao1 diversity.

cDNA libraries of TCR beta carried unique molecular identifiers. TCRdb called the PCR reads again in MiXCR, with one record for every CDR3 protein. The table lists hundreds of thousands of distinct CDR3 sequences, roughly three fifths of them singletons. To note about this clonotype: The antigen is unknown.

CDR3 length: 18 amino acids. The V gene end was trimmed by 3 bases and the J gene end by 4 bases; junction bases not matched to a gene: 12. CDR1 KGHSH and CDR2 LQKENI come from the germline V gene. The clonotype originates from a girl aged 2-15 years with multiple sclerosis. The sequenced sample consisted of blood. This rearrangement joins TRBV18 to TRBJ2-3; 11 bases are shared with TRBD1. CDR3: CASSPRPRGTGGSDTQYF. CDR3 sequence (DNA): TGTGCCAGCTCACCTCGGCCGCGCGGGACAGGGGGGTCAGATACGCAGTATTTT. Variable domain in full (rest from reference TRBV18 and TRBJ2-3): NAGVMQNPRHLVRRRGQEARLRCSPMKGHSHVYWYRQLPEEGLKFMVYLQKENIIDESGMPKERFSAEFPKEGPSILRIQQVVRGDSAAYFCASSPRPRGTGGSDTQYFGPGTRLTVL.